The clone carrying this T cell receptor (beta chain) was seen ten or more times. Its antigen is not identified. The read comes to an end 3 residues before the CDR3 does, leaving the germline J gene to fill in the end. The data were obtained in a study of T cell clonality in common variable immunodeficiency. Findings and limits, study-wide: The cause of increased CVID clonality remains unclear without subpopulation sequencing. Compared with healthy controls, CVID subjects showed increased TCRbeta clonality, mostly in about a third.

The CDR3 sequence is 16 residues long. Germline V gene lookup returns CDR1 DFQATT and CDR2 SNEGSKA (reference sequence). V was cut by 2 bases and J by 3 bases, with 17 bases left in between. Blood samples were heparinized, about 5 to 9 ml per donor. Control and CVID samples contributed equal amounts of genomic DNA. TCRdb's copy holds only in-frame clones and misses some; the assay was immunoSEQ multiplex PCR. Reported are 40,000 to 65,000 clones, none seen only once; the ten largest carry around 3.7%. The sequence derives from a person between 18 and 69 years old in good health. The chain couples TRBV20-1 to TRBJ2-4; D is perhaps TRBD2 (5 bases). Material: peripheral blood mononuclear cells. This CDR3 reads CSARRPGSGVKNIQYF. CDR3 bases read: TGCAGTGCTAGACGTCCGGGGTCGGGTGTCAAAAACATT.